Detailed here is one T cell receptor beta chain. The data are from a study of OX40 agonist ivuxolimab in advanced cancers. About the research overall: Allowance was made for prior anti-PD-1, anti-PD-L1 or anti-CTLA-4 therapy, and roughly 39% had some. Three dose-escalation patients had partial responses: one with hepatocellular carcinoma and two with cutaneous melanoma.

The CDR3 extends over 15 amino acids. The V and J ends lost 0 bases and 1 base respectively, with 9 bases between them. Germline CDR1 reads LNHNV; CDR2 reads YYDKDF (reference sequence). Assay: immunoSEQ multiplex PCR; the TCRdb copy retains only in-frame clones and omits some. The sample includes more than 55,000 clones, about nine tenths of them seen just once. The chain has TRBV15 and TRBJ1-1; no definite D call. Sequenced here: CD4+ or CD8+ T cells sorted from blood, sampled in a trial of the OX40 agonist ivuxolimab. The clonotype originates from an adult with an advanced solid tumor such as melanoma, head and neck, liver or kidney cancer. DNA of the CDR3: TGTGCCACCAGCAGAGATCTCTCCGGGAACACTGAAGCTTTCTTT. Its protein product is CATSRDLSGNTEAFF.